This entry lists 7 T cell receptor beta chains sequenced from one sample in a study of regulatory T cells in long-lasting Graves disease. Time point in this sample: persistent/refractory GD, antithyroid drugs over 5 years with positive TRAb. Isolated PBMC RNA provided the starting material for the TCR library. Combining iRepertoire HTBI primers with Arm-PCR of CDR3 regions, the authors built TCR beta libraries. TCRdb used MiXCR to reprocess the multiplex PCR reads, holding one entry per CDR3 protein. Of about half a million distinct CDR3 sequences in the sample, about 20% are singletons; the top ten hold around 13%. The sample in question was peripheral blood mononuclear cells (PBMCs), obtained when the disease was refractory, from a patient treated with antithyroid drugs. The receptor set was obtained from a female donor with Graves disease.

This clonotype was counted only a few times. The gene calls are TRBV5-6 and TRBJ2-5; TRBD1 matches at 9 bases. Germline assignment: CDR1 SGHDT and CDR2 YYEEEE. This CDR3 has 14 amino acids. Germline trimming cut 4 bases from V and 4 bases from J; bases unmatched to any gene: 5. The CDR3 DNA reads as TGTGCCAGCAGCCCCGGGACAGGGCCAGAGACCCAGTACTTC. It yields the protein CASSPGTGPETQYF.

In its sample, this clonotype was seen many times. V and J are TRBV11-3 and TRBJ2-7; TRBD1 matches at 8 bases. Germline assignment: CDR1 SGHNT and CDR2 YENEEA. The J segment lost 5 bases and the V segment lost 5 bases, leaving 11 bases of the junction unmatched. The length of the CDR3 is 15 residues. The CDR3 is CASSTRDRFDHEQYF. DNA of the CDR3: TGTGCCAGCAGCACCCGGGACAGGTTCGATCACGAGCAGTACTTC.

This clonotype was seen repeatedly, ten times or more. The chain joins TRBV6-9 to TRBJ1-2, with D possibly being TRBD1 (5 bases). Germline lookup yields CDR1 MNHGY and CDR2 SVAAGI. This CDR3 has 12 residues. V lost 3 bases to trimming and J lost 8 bases, with 10 bases between them. CDR3 in amino acids: CASSYSGNGYTF. The CDR3 coding sequence is TGTGCCAGCAGTTACTCAGGGAACGGCTACACCTTC.

This clonotype occurred many times. This sequence joins TRBV11-2 and TRBJ1-1; TRBD1 agrees at 7 bases. CDR1 SGHAT and CDR2 FQNNGV come from the germline V gene. V was clipped by 4 bases and J by 1 base; unmatched bases: 9. There are 16 residues in the CDR3. CDR3 sequence: CASSSLGGPPNTEAFF. CDR3 nucleotides: TGTGCCAGCAGCTCTTTAGGGGGCCCCCCGAACACTGAAGCTTTCTTT.

The rearrangement joins TRBV7-2 to TRBJ1-5; D ambiguous. The CDR3 sequence is 16 residues long. V lost 5 bases and J 1 base, leaving 15 bases between the germline ends. Germline CDR1 reads SGHTA; CDR2 reads FQGNSA. The CDR3 sequence is CASSLGRQPSNQPQHF. Here the CDR3 DNA reads TGTGCCAGCAGCCTAGGGCGCCAGCCCAGCAATCAGCCCCAGCATTTT.

This chain uses TRBV7-9 with TRBJ1-2, with D unclear. Germline V gene lookup returns CDR1 SEHNR and CDR2 FQNEAQ (reference sequence). The CDR3 contains 15 residues. Deletions cut 5 bases from V and 5 bases from J, with 18 bases between. The CDR3 protein is CASSPAKSSLYGYTF. Here the CDR3 DNA reads TGTGCCAGCAGCCCGGCCAAGAGCAGCCTTTATGGCTACACCTTC.

This clonotype was seen a single time. With a much larger clone just one base away, this may be a read error. The gene calls are TRBV2 and TRBJ1-6, with TRBD1 identical over 9 bases. Germline CDR1 reads SNHLY; CDR2 reads FYNNEI. The CDR3 consists of 18 residues. The V gene end was trimmed by 6 bases and the J gene end by 0 bases; junction bases not matched to a gene: 9. Here the CDR3 reads CASRAPGQGSSYNSPLHF. DNA of the CDR3: TGTGCCAGCAGGGCCCCGGGACAGGGCAGCTCCTATAATTCACCCCTCCACTTT.